A single sample is the source of the 24 T cell receptor beta chains below, sequenced in a study of blood T cell repertoires in COVID-19. Here immunoSEQ multiplex PCR was the method, and the copy in TCRdb shows in-frame clones only, minus some. The table records fewer than 400,000 clones, about 87% of them present only once. Material: PBMCs or T cells enriched from blood (not recorded which). The source of these receptors is a man younger than 45 who had recovered from COVID-19.

The chain uses TRBV29-1 and TRBJ2-1, with D unclear. The germline V gene encodes CDR1 SQVTM and CDR2 ANQGSEA. There are 12 residues in the CDR3. V lost 4 bases to trimming and J lost 2 bases, with 6 bases between them. The CDR3 bases are TGCAGCGTTGGCGTTACCTACAATGAGCAGTTCTTC. This gives the protein CSVGVTYNEQFF.

The CDR3 DNA reads TGTGCCAGCTCACCAGGGACAGGCTCTGGAAACACCATATATTTT. Protein: CASSPGTGSGNTIYF. The chain has TRBV18 and TRBJ1-3; 8 nucleotides match TRBD1. CDR1 and CDR2 from the germline V gene are KGHSH and LQKENI. V was clipped by 2 bases and J by 0 bases; unmatched bases: 0. CDR3 length: 15 residues.

This sequence joins TRBV30 and TRBJ1-4; 7 bases agree with TRBD1. CDR1 and CDR2 from the germline V gene are GTSNPN and SVGIG (reference sequence). The CDR3 covers 14 residues. The J segment lost 4 bases and the V segment lost 3 bases, leaving 5 bases of the junction unmatched. The CDR3 nucleotides are TGTGCCTGGAGCAGGGACAGCTTTAATGAAAAACTGTTTTTT. This gives the protein CAWSRDSFNEKLFF.

The chain combines TRBV5-1 with TRBJ1-3, with D uncertain. Germline V gene data show CDR1 as SGHRS and CDR2 as YFSETQ. This CDR3 region has 14 residues. Trimming left V 3 bases short and J 1 base short, with 8 bases between. The CDR3: CASSSGSSGNTIYF. The DNA for the CDR3 is TGCGCCAGCAGCTCCGGGTCATCTGGAAACACCATATATTTT.

The rearrangement links TRBV7-3 to TRBJ2-7, with D perhaps TRBD1 (6 bases). The CDR3 consists of 13 residues. Germline V gene data show CDR1 as SGHTA and CDR2 as FQGTGA. Trimming took 1 base from V and 7 from J, leaving 11 bases between them. CDR3 amino acids: CASSLKGGKEQYF. The CDR3 DNA sequence: TGTGCCAGCAGCTTAAAAGGGGGTAAGGAGCAGTACTTC.

The J gene is TRBJ2-5, the V gene TRBV7-9; 9 bases agree with TRBD1. V trimming: 1 base; J trimming: 1 base; junction bases outside the gene matches: 10. From germline, CDR1 is SEHNR and CDR2 FQNEAQ (reference sequence). The CDR3 length is 18 residues. CDR3 in DNA: TGTGCCAGCAGCTTAGTTGCGTGGACAGGGGAACTCCAAGAGACCCAGTACTTC. Protein product: CASSLVAWTGELQETQYF.

This rearrangement joins TRBV27 to TRBJ2-1, with 15 bases matching TRBD2. The V segment lost 6 bases and the J segment 0 bases; nucleotides outside the gene matches: 6. The germline CDR1 and CDR2 sequences are MNHEY and SMNVEV (reference sequence). The CDR3 is 18 amino acids. The CDR3 bases are TGTGCCAGCAGCCCCGGGACTAGCGGGGGGTTCTCCTACAATGAGCAGTTCTTC. This translates into CASSPGTSGGFSYNEQFF.

The chain combines TRBV5-1 with TRBJ1-2; D is perhaps TRBD1 (5 bases). This CDR3 comprises 15 residues. Germline values: CDR1 SGHRS, CDR2 YFSETQ. V lost 0 bases, J lost 5 bases, and 14 bases lay in between. This chain's CDR3 is CASSLDRWEGYGYTF. The CDR3 nucleotides are TGCGCCAGCAGCTTGGACAGGTGGGAAGGTTATGGCTACACCTTC.

This sequence joins TRBV7-9 and TRBJ2-7; D uncertain. V gave up 1 base and J gave up 6 bases, with 10 bases separating them. This CDR3 is built from 13 residues. CDR1 SEHNR and CDR2 FQNEAQ come from the germline V gene (reference sequence). For the CDR3, the DNA is TGTGCCAGCAGCTTAGACCAAACGGTCGAGCAGTACTTC. It yields the protein CASSLDQTVEQYF.

In DNA, the CDR3 is TGTGCCAGCAGCCTTCGGACAGGGACCTACGAGCAGTACTTC. This sequence encodes CASSLRTGTYEQYF. This chain joins TRBV7-2 and TRBJ2-7; 8 bases line up with TRBD1. Germline CDR1 and CDR2: SGHTA and FQGNSA. With 5 bases clipped from V and 2 bases from J, the junction kept 5 bases outside the gene matches. The CDR3 length is 14 residues.

This clone occurred once. The chain carries TRBV9 and TRBJ2-5; TRBD2 might be the D (6 bases). V lost 0 bases to trimming and J lost 2 bases, with 11 bases between them. The CDR3 contains 15 residues. The germline CDR1 and CDR2 sequences are SGDLS and YYNGEE. The CDR3 is CASSVATTSQETQYF. As DNA, the CDR3 is TGTGCCAGCAGCGTAGCTACGACTAGTCAAGAGACCCAGTACTTC.

The DNA for the CDR3 is TGTGCCAGCAGCTTAGAGGTCAGGGCTGGGACTGAAGCTTTCTTT. It codes for CASSLEVRAGTEAFF. V usage is TRBV7-9 and J usage is TRBJ1-1, with a weak D call TRBD1 (5 bases). Germline CDR1 and CDR2: SEHNR and FQNEAQ (reference sequence). Between the trimmed V and J ends, which lost 1 base and 5 bases, there was a span of 14 bases. CDR3 size: 15 residues. Full variable domain (remainder filled in from reference TRBV7-9 and TRBJ1-1): DTGVSQNPRHKITKRGQNVTFRCDPISEHNRLYWYRQTLGQGPEFLTYFQNEAQLEKSRLLSDRFSAERPKGSFSTLEIQRTEQGDSAMYLCASSLEVRAGTEAFFGQGTRLTVV.

This chain joins TRBV19 and TRBJ1-6; D is uncertain. V was pared by 4 bases and J by 8 bases, with 15 bases between. The CDR3 totals 15 residues. CDR1 is LNHDA, CDR2 SQIVND, per germline (reference sequence). The CDR3 is CASSTDGVAHSPLHF. CDR3 sequence (DNA): TGTGCCAGTAGTACCGACGGAGTAGCCCATTCACCCCTCCACTTT.

The chain carries TRBV18 and TRBJ1-6; D is possibly TRBD1 (5 bases). Germline V lookup: CDR1 KGHSH, CDR2 LQKENI. This CDR3 contains 14 residues. Trimming cost V 3 bases and J 6 bases, with 9 bases left between them. The CDR3 loop is CASSPRGLNSPLHF. The CDR3 nucleotides are TGTGCCAGCTCACCTAGGGGCCTTAATTCACCCCTCCACTTT.

The V call is TRBV5-4, the J call TRBJ2-7, with D hard to call. Trimming pared 0 bases from V and 0 bases from J, leaving 10 bases between. The germline CDR1 and CDR2 sequences are SGHNT and YYREEE (reference sequence). The CDR3 has 15 residues. CDR3 in amino acids: CASSLGSHPSYEQYF. Here the CDR3 DNA reads TGTGCCAGCAGCTTGGGTAGCCATCCCTCCTACGAGCAGTACTTC.

This clone has only one observation. J is TRBJ1-2 and V is TRBV24-1, with D possibly matching TRBD1 (5 bases). This CDR3 is 15 amino acids long. CDR1 and CDR2 (germline): KGHDR, SFDVKD. The ends were cut back, 3 bases at V and 1 base at J, with 11 bases in the middle. The CDR3 DNA is TGTGCCACCAGTGATCGGTCGGGGGGTAACTATGGCTACACCTTC. Translating gives CATSDRSGGNYGYTF.

The chain combines TRBV19 with TRBJ1-5; D is perhaps TRBD1 (6 bases). The CDR3 has 17 amino acids. The germline V gene encodes CDR1 LNHDA and CDR2 SQIVND (reference sequence). V lost 3 bases to trimming and J lost 0 bases, with 15 bases between them. The CDR3 is CASSILPGAYSNQPQHF. As DNA, the CDR3 is TGTGCCAGTAGTATCTTACCAGGGGCCTATAGCAATCAGCCCCAGCATTTT.

The J gene is TRBJ1-2, the V gene TRBV5-1; TRBD1 matches 7 bases. CDR1 and CDR2 from the germline V gene are SGHRS and YFSETQ. The CDR3 runs to 14 residues. Trimming at V came to 4 bases and at J to 1 base, leaving 4 bases not matched to a gene. CDR3 in DNA: TGCGCCAGCAGCACCCGGGACAGTAACTATGGCTACACCTTC. Translation gives CASSTRDSNYGYTF.

The J gene is TRBJ2-1, the V gene TRBV5-5; no reliable D call. Germline V lookup: CDR1 SGHKS, CDR2 YYEKEE (reference sequence). The V end was cut by 1 base, the J end by 3 bases, with 14 bases between. The CDR3 totals 16 residues. This chain's CDR3 is CASSLSRSLFYNEQFF. The CDR3 DNA is TGTGCCAGCAGCTTGTCTAGATCGTTGTTCTACAATGAGCAGTTCTTC.

The chain links TRBV4-1 to TRBJ1-6, with 7 bases lining up with TRBD1. The CDR3 is 17 amino acids. Per the germline V gene, CDR1 is MGHRA and CDR2 is YSYEKL. The ends lost 0 bases at V and 10 bases at J; junction bases unmatched: 12. The CDR3 sequence is CASSQDLTGEPKSPLHF. Written as DNA, the CDR3 is TGCGCCAGCAGCCAAGATCTCACAGGGGAGCCTAAATCACCCCTCCACTTT.

This rearrangement joins TRBV27 to TRBJ2-1, with D perhaps TRBD1 (6 bases). The CDR3 is made up of 12 amino acids. Trimming pared 5 bases from V and 8 bases from J, leaving 10 bases between. CDR1 is MNHEY and CDR2 is SMNVEV in the germline V gene (reference sequence). Written as DNA, the CDR3 is TGTGCCAGCAGTGGGGGCGCCCATGAGCAGTTCTTC. It yields the protein CASSGGAHEQFF.

The V and J genes are TRBV2 and TRBJ1-5; D remains unclear. Germline CDR1 and CDR2: SNHLY and FYNNEI. CDR3 length equals 12 residues. Trimming left V 4 bases short and J 5 bases short, with 6 bases between. In nucleotides, the CDR3 is TGTGCCAGCAGTGTTCGGGATCAGCCCCAGCATTTT. It yields the protein CASSVRDQPQHF.

This chain links TRBV19 with TRBJ2-7; tentatively, D is TRBD2 (5 bases). Germline V gene lookup returns CDR1 LNHDA and CDR2 SQIVND (reference sequence). The CDR3 is 14 amino acids. With 8 bases removed from V and 0 bases from J, the gap between germline ends came to 14 bases. The CDR3 nucleotides read TGTGCCAGTGGGTCCTTAGCGCACTCCTACGAGCAGTACTTC. The encoded protein is CASGSLAHSYEQYF. Combining the CDR3 with reference TRBV19 and TRBJ2-7 gives the whole variable domain DGGITQSPKYLFRKEGQNVTLSCEQNLNHDAMYWYRQDPGQGLRLIYYSQIVNDFQKGDIAEGYSVSREKKESFPLTVTSAQKNPTAFYLCASGSLAHSYEQYFGPGTRLTVT.

The J gene is TRBJ2-7, the V gene TRBV27; 12 bases match TRBD1. V lost 5 bases to trimming and J lost 3 bases; unmatched junction nucleotides: 8. Germline V CDR1 and CDR2: MNHEY, SMNVEV (reference sequence). The CDR3 is 16 amino acids. The CDR3 DNA reads TGTGCCAGCAGTCCGGGACAGGGGGCTTCTAACTACGAGCAGTACTTC. This codes for CASSPGQGASNYEQYF.